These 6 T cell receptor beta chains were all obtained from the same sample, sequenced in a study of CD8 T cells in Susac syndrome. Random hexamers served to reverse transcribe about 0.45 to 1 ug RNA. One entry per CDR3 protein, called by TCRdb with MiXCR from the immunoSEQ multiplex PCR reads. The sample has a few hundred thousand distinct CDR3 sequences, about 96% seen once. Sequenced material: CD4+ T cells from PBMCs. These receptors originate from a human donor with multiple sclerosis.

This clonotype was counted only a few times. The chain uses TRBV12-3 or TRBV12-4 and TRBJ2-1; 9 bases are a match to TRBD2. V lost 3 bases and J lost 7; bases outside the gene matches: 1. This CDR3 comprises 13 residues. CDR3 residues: CASSLTSGNEQFF. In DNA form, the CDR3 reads TGTGCCAGCAGTTTGACTAGCGGTAATGAGCAGTTCTTC.

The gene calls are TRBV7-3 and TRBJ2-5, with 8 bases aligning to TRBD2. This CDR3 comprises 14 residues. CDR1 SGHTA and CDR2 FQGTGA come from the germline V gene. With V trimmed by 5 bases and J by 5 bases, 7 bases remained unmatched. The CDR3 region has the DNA TGTGCCAGCAGCACCACGGGGGGGCGGGAGACCCAGTACTTC. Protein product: CASSTTGGRETQYF.

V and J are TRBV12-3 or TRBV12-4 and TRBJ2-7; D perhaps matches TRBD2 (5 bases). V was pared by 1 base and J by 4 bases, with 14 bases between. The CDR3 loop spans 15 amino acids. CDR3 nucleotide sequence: TGTGCCAGCAGTTTAGACCCGGGCCGGGGATACGAGCAGTACTTC. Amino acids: CASSLDPGRGYEQYF.

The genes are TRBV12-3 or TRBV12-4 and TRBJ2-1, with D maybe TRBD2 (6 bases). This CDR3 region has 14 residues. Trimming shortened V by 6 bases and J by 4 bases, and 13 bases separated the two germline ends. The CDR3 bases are TGTGCCAGCAGGGGGGGAGGAAGATACAATGAGCAGTTCTTC. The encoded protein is CASRGGGRYNEQFF.

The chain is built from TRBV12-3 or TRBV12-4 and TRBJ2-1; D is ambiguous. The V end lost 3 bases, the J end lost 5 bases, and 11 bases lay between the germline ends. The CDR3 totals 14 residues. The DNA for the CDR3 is TGTGCCAGCAGTTTTATAGTGGTGAACAATGAGCAGTTCTTC. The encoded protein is CASSFIVVNNEQFF.

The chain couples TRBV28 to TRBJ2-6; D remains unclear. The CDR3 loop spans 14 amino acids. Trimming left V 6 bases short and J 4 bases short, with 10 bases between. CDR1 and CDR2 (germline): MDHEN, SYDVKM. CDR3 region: CASSFRSGANVLTF. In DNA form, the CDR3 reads TGTGCCAGCAGCTTCCGGTCCGGGGCCAACGTCCTGACTTTC.